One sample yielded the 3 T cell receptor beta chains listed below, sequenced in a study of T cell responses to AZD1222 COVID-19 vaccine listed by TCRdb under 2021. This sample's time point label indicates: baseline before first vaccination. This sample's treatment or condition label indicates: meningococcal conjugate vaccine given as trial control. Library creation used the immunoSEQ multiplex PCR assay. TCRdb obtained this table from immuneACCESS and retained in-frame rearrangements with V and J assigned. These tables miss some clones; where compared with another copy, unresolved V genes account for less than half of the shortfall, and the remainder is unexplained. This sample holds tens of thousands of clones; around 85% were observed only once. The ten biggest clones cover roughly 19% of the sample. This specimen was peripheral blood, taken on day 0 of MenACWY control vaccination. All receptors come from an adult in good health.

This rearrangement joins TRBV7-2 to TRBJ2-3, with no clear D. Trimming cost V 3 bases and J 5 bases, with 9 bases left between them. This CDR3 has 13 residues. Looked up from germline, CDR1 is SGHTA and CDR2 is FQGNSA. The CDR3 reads CASSLQEIDTQYF. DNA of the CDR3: TGTGCCAGCAGCTTGCAGGAAATAGATACGCAGTATTTT.

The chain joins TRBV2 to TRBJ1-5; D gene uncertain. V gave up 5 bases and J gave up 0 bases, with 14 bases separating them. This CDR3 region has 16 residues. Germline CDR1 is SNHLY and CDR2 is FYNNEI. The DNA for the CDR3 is TGTGCCAGCAGTCCCCCAACGACCTATAGCAATCAGCCCCAGCATTTT. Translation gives CASSPPTTYSNQPQHF.

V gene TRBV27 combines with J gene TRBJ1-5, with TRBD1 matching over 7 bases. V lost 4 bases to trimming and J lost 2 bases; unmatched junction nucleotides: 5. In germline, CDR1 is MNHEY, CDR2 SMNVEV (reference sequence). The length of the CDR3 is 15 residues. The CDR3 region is CASSSQGGGNQPQHF. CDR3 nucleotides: TGTGCCAGCAGTTCCCAGGGGGGTGGCAATCAGCCCCAGCATTTT.